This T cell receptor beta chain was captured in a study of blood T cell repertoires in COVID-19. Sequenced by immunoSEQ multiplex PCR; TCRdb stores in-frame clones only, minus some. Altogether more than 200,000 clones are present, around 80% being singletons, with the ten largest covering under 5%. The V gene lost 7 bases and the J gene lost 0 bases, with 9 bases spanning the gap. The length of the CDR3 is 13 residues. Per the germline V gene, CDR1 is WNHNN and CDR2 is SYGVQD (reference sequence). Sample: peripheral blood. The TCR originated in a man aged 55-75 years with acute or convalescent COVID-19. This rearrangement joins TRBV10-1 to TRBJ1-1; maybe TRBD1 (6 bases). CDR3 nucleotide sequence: TGCGCCAGCAAACAGGGACTGAACACTGAAGCTTTCTTT. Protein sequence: CASKQGLNTEAFF.